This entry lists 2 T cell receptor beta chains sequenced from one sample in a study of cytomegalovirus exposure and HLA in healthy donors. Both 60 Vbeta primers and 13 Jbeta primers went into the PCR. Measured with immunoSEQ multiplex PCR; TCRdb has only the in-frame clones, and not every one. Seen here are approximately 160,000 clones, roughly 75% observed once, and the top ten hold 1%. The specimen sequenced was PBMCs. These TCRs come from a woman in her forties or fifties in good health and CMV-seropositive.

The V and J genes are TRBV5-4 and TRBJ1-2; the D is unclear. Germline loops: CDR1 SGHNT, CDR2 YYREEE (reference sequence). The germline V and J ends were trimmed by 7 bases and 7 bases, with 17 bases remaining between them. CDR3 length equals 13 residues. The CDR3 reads CASGGPILGGYTF. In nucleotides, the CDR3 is TGTGCCAGCGGCGGTCCCATTTTGGGTGGCTACACCTTC.

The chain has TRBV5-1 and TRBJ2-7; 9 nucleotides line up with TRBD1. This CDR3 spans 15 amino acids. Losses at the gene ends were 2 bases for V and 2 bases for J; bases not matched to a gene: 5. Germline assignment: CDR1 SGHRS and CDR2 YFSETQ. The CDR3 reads CASSFTGGDAYEQYF. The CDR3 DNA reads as TGCGCCAGCAGCTTTACAGGGGGCGATGCCTACGAGCAGTACTTC. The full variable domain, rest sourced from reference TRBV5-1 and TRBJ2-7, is KAGVTQTPRYLIKTRGQQVTLSCSPISGHRSVSWYQQTPGQGLQFLFEYFSETQRNKGNFPGRFSGRQFSNSRSEMNVSTLELGDSALYLCASSFTGGDAYEQYFGPGTRLTVT.